This entry describes one T cell receptor beta chain. This clone was seen just once. It has no known antigen specificity. No much larger clone is present one base from it, and per-base qualities are unavailable. The immunoSEQ Assay, a bias-controlled multiplex PCR, was used to amplify TCRbeta CDR3 regions from genomic DNA. The original methods were these. Within the assay, amplification of reference gene primers was used to estimate how many nucleated cells each sample contained. To quantify the absolute abundance of each unique TCRbeta CDR3 rearrangement, sequence reads were collapsed and filtered. For each sample, productive Simpson clonality was calculated as the square root of Simpson's diversity index over productive rearrangements. Here the immuneACCESS table is served through TCRdb, limited to in-frame sequences with V and J called. Missing clones are a known gap in these copies; in checked studies unresolved V genes cover under half, and the rest lacks a known reason. V and J calls and clone size come straight from that table; D and trimming were deduced from the DNA. For this sample the table gives over 200,000 clones, of which around 90% were detected only once. The top ten hold around 1.2% of the sample.

This sample was taken from a study of blood T cell repertoires in COVID-19 (TCRdb year 2020). About the investigation overall: Collaborator samples came from the United States, Italy and Spain and covered acute and convalescent phases of COVID-19. The samples were drawn from the first 160 participants of the ongoing ImmuneRACE study and from more than 1,000 subjects provided by 6 global collaborators. Subjects who had been exposed to COVID-19, were actively infected with it, or had recovered from it provided the deeply sampled blood TCRbeta repertoires that made up the dataset. Where HLA class I and class II types were available, the types were taken from metadata supplied by the sample provider, not from assay-based typing. The repertoires were released in a freely available public database meant as a resource for research on the immune response to SARS-CoV-2. The prospective study material was composed of cDNA or gDNA derived from T cells, B-cell-depleted T cells, or PBMCs. Sample metadata almost always included a de-identified subject ID, COVID-19 status, age in years and sex. What the research found in general, with its limitations: The amount of clinical and demographic metadata varied by source and participant and was provided uncurated.

The collaborating institutions used their own protocols to collect whole blood in K2EDTA tubes. For TCRbeta analysis, collaborators shipped samples in one of three forms: frozen whole blood, isolated PBMCs, or DNA extracted from either of those sample types. Including the terminal cysteine and phenylalanine, the CDR3 comprises 14 residues. Only the CDR3 region is kept as DNA, spanning 42 bases read in frame from base 1. Trimming takes 6 bases from V and 1 base from J, and the germline ends sit 12 bases apart. Looking up the germline V gene yields CDR1 SNHLY and CDR2 FYNNEI. In this chain, TRBV2 is recombined with TRBJ1-1; TRBD1 might be the D gene, on 6 matching bases. Sequencing was performed on peripheral blood. The sequence was obtained from a man aged 30-40 years with acute or convalescent COVID-19. Here the CDR3 is given as CASSVTGPNTEAFF. The nucleotide sequence is TGTGCCAGCAGCGTGACAGGCCCGAACACTGAAGCTTTCTTT.